This T cell receptor beta chain is drawn from a study of cytomegalovirus exposure and HLA in healthy donors. Regarding the study as a whole: V segments that were indistinguishable, TRBV6-2 and TRBV6-3 among them, were omitted from analysis. Previous analysis showed most TCR beta V segments were productive about 87% or about 30% of the time. From TCR beta sequences, most subjects' HLA-A and HLA-B alleles were reportedly predicted accurately.

Remarks on this clone: Its specificity is not known.

J was trimmed by 1 base and V by 5 bases; bases with no gene match: 6. CDR3 length: 16 residues. Germline V gene data show CDR1 as SGHTA and CDR2 as FQGNSA. This PCR relied on a set of 60 Vbeta primers and 13 Jbeta primers. TCRdb keeps only in-frame clones here, not all; method: immunoSEQ multiplex PCR. The data contain 200,000 or so clones, 70% to 85% of them singletons. Sequenced input: PBMCs. This sequence originates from a boy aged 2 to 10 in good health and CMV-seronegative. The gene calls are TRBV7-2 and TRBJ1-5; TRBD1 agrees at 9 bases. CDR3 nucleotides: TGTGCCAGCAGCCCTAGAGGACAGGGGAGCAATCAGCCCCAGCATTTT. Its translation is CASSPRGQGSNQPQHF. The variable domain in full, with the rest retrieved from reference TRBV7-2 and TRBJ1-5, is GAGVSQSPSNKVTEKGKDVELRCDPISGHTALYWYRQSLGQGLEFLIYFQGNSAPDKSGLPSDRFSAERTGGSVSTLTIQRTQQEDSAVYLCASSPRGQGSNQPQHFGDGTRLSIL.